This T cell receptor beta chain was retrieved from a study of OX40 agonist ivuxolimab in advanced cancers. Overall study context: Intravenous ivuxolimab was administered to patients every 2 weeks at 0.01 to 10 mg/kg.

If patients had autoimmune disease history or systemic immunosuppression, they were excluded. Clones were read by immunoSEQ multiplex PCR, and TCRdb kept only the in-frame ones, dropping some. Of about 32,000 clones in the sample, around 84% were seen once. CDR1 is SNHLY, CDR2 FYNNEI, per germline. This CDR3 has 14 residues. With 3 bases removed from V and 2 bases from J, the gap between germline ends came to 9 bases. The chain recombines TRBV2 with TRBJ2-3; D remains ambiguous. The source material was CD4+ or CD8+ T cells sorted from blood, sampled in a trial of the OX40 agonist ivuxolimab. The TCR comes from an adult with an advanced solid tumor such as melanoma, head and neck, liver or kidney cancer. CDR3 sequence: CASSDRPNTDTQYF. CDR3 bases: TGTGCCAGCAGTGATCGCCCGAACACAGATACGCAGTATTTT.